Listed below are T cell receptor beta chains from one sample, sequenced in a study of memory CD4+ T cells and cytomegalovirus serostatus. Produced via immunoSEQ multiplex PCR; TCRdb's table is partial and in-frame only. The data hold some 64,000 clones, with 82% observed a single time. Sequenced material: memory CD4+ T cells from blood. The receptors stem from an adult in good health and CMV-seronegative. CDR3s include the opening cysteine and the closing phenylalanine or tryptophan. D genes are given only for firm matches. The listing skips clone size in some rows; elsewhere it reads once, few, many or a size class.

D gene	clone size	V gene	J gene	CDR3 DNA	CDR3 protein
NA	NA	TRBV4-2	TRBJ1-2	TGTGCCAGCAGCCAAGTCGACGCAGTGGATGGCTACACCTTC	CASSQVDAVDGYTF
NA	NA	TRBV11-2	TRBJ2-2	TGTGCCAGCAGCGGACTCGACACCGGGGAGCTGTTTTTT	CASSGLDTGELFF
TRBD1	few	TRBV7-8	TRBJ1-4	TGTGCCAGCAGCTCGGGACAGTTAGCAACTAATGAAAAACTGTTTTTT	CASSSGQLATNEKLFF
NA	NA	TRBV6-1	TRBJ1-5	TGTGCCAGCAGTGAGCGGCAGCCTCAGCCCCAGCATTTT	CASSERQPQPQHF
NA	NA	TRBV11-2	TRBJ2-7	TGTGCCAGCAGCCCCCGTCCCGTTCCCGAGCAGTACTTC	CASSPRPVPEQYF
NA	NA	TRBV6-6	TRBJ1-6	TGTGCCAGCAGTTACCTTTCGGACTCACCCCTCCACTTT	CASSYLSDSPLHF
NA	NA	TRBV28	TRBJ2-1	TGTGCCAGCAGACCCGGGATAGCTCGAAATGAGCAGTTCTTC	CASRPGIARNEQFF
NA	NA	TRBV7-6	TRBJ2-7	TGTGCCAGCAGCTTATACGTGGGCTACGAGCAGTACTTC	CASSLYVGYEQYF
TRBD2	NA	TRBV28	TRBJ2-1	TGTGCCAGCAGCTCTACTAGCGGGAGACGGAATGAGCAGTTCTTC	CASSSTSGRRNEQFF
TRBD2	NA	TRBV9	TRBJ2-3	TGTGCCAGCAGCGTAGGTTGGGGGGGGTCAGATACGCAGTATTTT	CASSVGWGGSDTQYF
NA	few	TRBV2	TRBJ2-2	TGTGCCAGCAGTACGACTAGTTCCGGGGAGCTGTTTTTT	CASSTTSSGELFF
NA	NA	TRBV7-3	TRBJ2-1	TGTGCCAGCAGCTTAGCCGGACAGTCCAACAATGAGCAGTTCTTC	CASSLAGQSNNEQFF
NA	NA	TRBV11-1	TRBJ1-1	TGTGCCAGCAGCTTAGGTTTGAACACTGAAGCTTTCTTT	CASSLGLNTEAFF
NA	NA	TRBV11-1	TRBJ2-7	TGTGCCAGCAGCCCAAAAGATGGAACACCCCATTCCTACGAGCAGTACTTC	CASSPKDGTPHSYEQYF
NA	NA	TRBV7-8	TRBJ2-5	TGTGCCAGCAGCTCCGACTGGGGACAAGAGACCCAGTACTTC	CASSSDWGQETQYF
NA	once	TRBV27	TRBJ2-1	TGTGCCAGCAGTCAGGGAACTTTCAATGAGCAGTTCTTC	CASSQGTFNEQFF
TRBD2	NA	TRBV28	TRBJ2-5	TGTGCCAGCCGTGGGTCTGGGGGGGGGACCCAGTACTTC	CASRGSGGGTQYF
TRBD1	NA	TRBV4-2	TRBJ1-4	TGTGCCAGCAGCCAAGCCACAGGGGTGACTAATGAAAAACTGTTTTTT	CASSQATGVTNEKLFF
TRBD1	few	TRBV2	TRBJ1-4	TGTGCCAGCAGTCCCCGACAGGGAAAGAATGAAAAACTGTTTTTT	CASSPRQGKNEKLFF
NA	once	TRBV18	TRBJ2-3	TGTGCCAGCTCTGGCCGCACAGATACGCAGTATTTT	CASSGRTDTQYF
NA	once	TRBV6-6	TRBJ2-3	TGTGCCAGCCTCGATGGGGGTGCCACAGATACGCAGTATTTT	CASLDGGATDTQYF
NA	NA	TRBV5-8	TRBJ2-5	TGTGCCAGCAGCTTGACAGGGAGAGAGACCCAGTACTTC	CASSLTGRETQYF
NA	NA	TRBV14	TRBJ2-7	TGTGCCAGCAGCCCCCTACGGGGGACGGCTACCTACGAGCAGTACTTC	CASSPLRGTATYEQYF
NA	NA	TRBV7-8	TRBJ2-7	TGTGCCAGCAGCTTACCCCCTTCCTACGAGCAGTACTTC	CASSLPPSYEQYF
NA	NA	TRBV5-1	TRBJ2-1	TGCGCCAGCAGCCCCCCCGGAGGCTACAATGAGCAGTTCTTC	CASSPPGGYNEQFF
TRBD2	NA	TRBV29-1	TRBJ2-1	TGCAGCGTTGTACGGACTAGCGGTTACAATGAGCAGTTCTTC	CSVVRTSGYNEQFF
NA	NA	TRBV19	TRBJ2-3	TGTGCCAGTAGTACACAGGGATGGAGCACAGATACGCAGTATTTT	CASSTQGWSTDTQYF
TRBD2	NA	TRBV12-5	TRBJ2-1	TGTGCTAGTGGTTTGGGAATTCGGGGGGCTAGCGGGAGGGCCGGATCCTACAATGAGCAGTTCTTC	CASGLGIRGASGRAGSYNEQFF
TRBD1	NA	TRBV16	TRBJ1-2	TGTGCCAGCAGCCCCAGACAGGGCGGCTCATATGGCTACACCTTC	CASSPRQGGSYGYTF
NA	NA	TRBV27	TRBJ1-1	TGTGCCAGCAGTCCCGAGACCTGGGCTGAAGCTTTCTTT	CASSPETWAEAFF
NA	NA	TRBV5-5	TRBJ2-6	TGTGCCAGCAGCTTGGACAGATCGCTCTCTGGGGCCAACGTCCTGACTTTC	CASSLDRSLSGANVLTF
TRBD1	NA	TRBV19	TRBJ2-5	TGTGCCAGTAGTACCTCGGGACAGAACTTCCAAGAGACCCAGTACTTC	CASSTSGQNFQETQYF
NA	NA	TRBV7-9	TRBJ1-1	TGTGCCAGCAGCTGGGGGGGGCAGGGCTATGAAGCTTTCTTT	CASSWGGQGYEAFF
NA	NA	TRBV19	TRBJ1-1	TGTGCCAGTAGTAGTAACAGACAGGCGATGAACACTGAAGCTTTCTTT	CASSSNRQAMNTEAFF
NA	NA	TRBV6-5	TRBJ1-4	TGTGCCAGCACCCGGACCCCTAATGAAAAACTGTTTTTT	CASTRTPNEKLFF
NA	NA	TRBV11-3	TRBJ2-2	TGTGCCAGCAGTGCAGGTAGCGGAGAGTCCGGGGAGCTGTTTTTT	CASSAGSGESGELFF
NA	NA	TRBV7-9	TRBJ2-7	TGTGCCAGCAGAAAGGGGCCCTACGAGCAGTACTTC	CASRKGPYEQYF